A single sample gave rise to the 15 T cell receptor beta chains below, sequenced in a study. Treg sorting used a CD4+CD25+CD127-/low gate. TCRdb ran MiXCR on the 5' RACE reads and lists one entry per CDR3 protein. The data hold approximately 40,000 distinct CDR3 sequences, with approximately 22% observed a single time. Sequencing used Tregs sorted from blood. These receptor sequences come from a female donor with breast cancer.

The chain uses TRBV7-2 and TRBJ2-7; possibly TRBD1 for D (5 bases). V lost 1 base, J lost 6 bases, and 16 bases lay in between. The CDR3 runs 15 residues. Germline-derived CDR1 and CDR2 are SGHTA and FQGNSA. The DNA for the CDR3 is TGTGCCAGCAGCTTAGTGGAAGGGCAGGGCAGCGAGCAGTACTTC. Protein product: CASSLVEGQGSEQYF.

This clonotype was counted ten times or more. V gene TRBV7-9 combines with J gene TRBJ2-1, with D possibly matching TRBD1 (6 bases). The V and J ends lost 2 bases and 8 bases respectively, with 7 bases between them. The CDR3 loop spans 12 amino acids. CDR1 SEHNR and CDR2 FQNEAQ come from the germline V gene (reference sequence). In DNA, the CDR3 is TGTGCCAGCAGCTTAACAGGGTATGAGCAGTTCTTC. Encoded protein: CASSLTGYEQFF. The entire variable domain, with the rest obtained from reference TRBV7-9 and TRBJ2-1, is as follows: DTGVSQNPRHKITKRGQNVTFRCDPISEHNRLYWYRQTLGQGPEFLTYFQNEAQLEKSRLLSDRFSAERPKGSFSTLEIQRTEQGDSAMYLCASSLTGYEQFFGPGTRLTVL.

This clonotype has just a few counts. The junction and the germline gene differ at one end; a read error may be behind it. The chain employs TRBV20-1 and TRBJ2-1; D might be TRBD2 (5 bases). In germline, CDR1 is DFQATT, CDR2 SNEGSKA (reference sequence). The length of the CDR3 is 15 residues. CDR3 region: CSTRAGGSSYNEQFF. CDR3 coding DNA: TGCAGTACTAGGGCTGGTGGGAGCTCCTACAATGAGCAGTTCTTC.

The rearrangement joins TRBV7-2 to TRBJ2-1, with TRBD2 identical over 9 bases. The germline CDR1 and CDR2 sequences are SGHTA and FQGNSA. With 5 bases clipped from V and 5 bases from J, the junction kept 7 bases outside the gene matches. The CDR3 is 15 residues long. For the CDR3, the DNA is TGTGCCAGCAGCAAGGGGCGGGGGGGCCACAATGAGCAGTTCTTC. It specifies CASSKGRGGHNEQFF. Together with reference TRBV7-2 and TRBJ2-1, the CDR3 gives the full variable domain: GAGVSQSPSNKVTEKGKDVELRCDPISGHTALYWYRQSLGQGLEFLIYFQGNSAPDKSGLPSDRFSAERTGGSVSTLTIQRTQQEDSAVYLCASSKGRGGHNEQFFGPGTRLTVL.

This clonotype occurred many times. The genes are TRBV5-1 and TRBJ2-3; 7 nucleotides align to TRBD1. Unmatched junction bases numbered 5, after V lost 6 bases and J lost 1 base. Per germline, CDR1 SGHRS and CDR2 YFSETQ. CDR3 length equals 14 residues. DNA of the CDR3: TGCGCCAGCAAGAACACAGGGGGCACAGATACGCAGTATTTT. Residues: CASKNTGGTDTQYF.

This sequence joins TRBV24-1 and TRBJ2-1; no definite D call. CDR1 and CDR2 (germline): KGHDR, SFDVKD. CDR3 length equals 14 residues. V lost 3 bases to trimming and J lost 4 bases, with 9 bases between them. DNA for the CDR3: TGTGCCACCAGTGATCCCGGACCTTACAATGAGCAGTTCTTC. It encodes CATSDPGPYNEQFF.

There are many counts of this clonotype. Here the CDR3 DNA reads TGTGCCAGCACGATCGGGACACCGTTCGATGAGCAGTTCTTC. Its translation: CASTIGTPFDEQFF. The chain is built from TRBV12-3 or TRBV12-4 and TRBJ2-1; D may be TRBD1 (6 bases). The CDR3 extends over 14 amino acids. V lost 7 bases to trimming and J lost 8 bases, with 18 bases between them.

Remarks on this clonotype: This may arise from a read error, as a much more abundant clone is one base away. V gene TRBV20-1 combines with J gene TRBJ2-7; D unresolved. Germline values: CDR1 DFQATT, CDR2 SNEGSKA (reference sequence). The CDR3 contains 12 residues. The CDR3, as DNA: TGCAGTGCTAGAGACTCTAACTACGAGCAGCACTTC. This gives the protein CSARDSNYEQHF.

The V call is TRBV21-1, the J call TRBJ1-1; the DNA was not used to check the table's D call, TRBD1. TRBV21-1 constitutes a pseudogene. This CDR3 is built from 15 residues. The CDR3 sequence: CASSIDRRMNTEAFF. CDR3 nucleotide sequence: TGTGCCAGCAGCATTGACAGGCGCATGAACACTGAAGCTTTCTTT.

The sample holds many counts of this clonotype. V and J are TRBV7-9 and TRBJ2-1; D is undetermined. This CDR3 contains 13 residues. With 5 bases removed from V and 3 bases from J, the gap between germline ends came to 8 bases. Germline V gene sequence: CDR1 SEHNR, CDR2 FQNEAQ (reference sequence). This chain's CDR3 is CASSASNYNEQFF. CDR3 coding DNA: TGTGCCAGCAGCGCCAGCAACTACAATGAGCAGTTCTTC.

The chain carries TRBV2 and TRBJ2-1; D is possibly TRBD2 (6 bases). This CDR3 contains 15 residues. From germline, CDR1 is SNHLY and CDR2 FYNNEI. The V end lost 3 bases, the J end lost 8 bases, and 17 bases lay between the germline ends. This CDR3 is CASSDLAGRIDEQFF. CDR3 sequence (DNA): TGTGCCAGCAGTGATTTGGCGGGAAGAATCGATGAGCAGTTCTTC.

This clonotype was picked up a small number of times. V gene TRBV29-1 combines with J gene TRBJ2-4, with a tentative D call TRBD2 (5 bases). Trimming stripped 7 bases from V and 2 bases from J, with 18 bases between. Per the germline V gene, CDR1 is SQVTM and CDR2 is ANQGSEA. The CDR3 runs 15 residues. This chain's CDR3 is CSASDLTRPKNIQYF. The CDR3 coding sequence is TGCAGCGCCTCGGACTTGACTCGGCCCAAAAACATTCAGTACTTC.

This clonotype came up many times. V is TRBV12-3 or TRBV12-4 and J is TRBJ2-3; 8 bases line up with TRBD1. With 5 bases clipped from V and 6 bases from J, the junction kept 7 bases outside the gene matches. The CDR3 has 14 residues. CDR3 sequence: CASSPRQGTDTQYF. The CDR3 bases are TGTGCCAGCAGTCCGAGACAGGGGACGGATACGCAGTATTTT.

This clonotype was detected only once. A much larger clone differs by one base, so this may be a read error. CDR3 sequence (DNA): TGTGCCGGCAGTTTAGATGTACTCCGAGGGGTAATCAACACCGGGGAGCTGTTTTTT. Protein sequence: CAGSLDVLRGVINTGELFF. The chain employs TRBV12-3 or TRBV12-4 and TRBJ2-2; either TRBD1 or TRBD2 may supply D (5 bases each). The length of the CDR3 is 19 residues.

The table lists this clonotype with a count of one. This may arise from a read error, as a much more abundant clone is one base away. The V and J genes are TRBV9 and TRBJ2-6; the D gene is possibly TRBD2 (6 bases). CDR1 and CDR2 (germline): SGDLS, YYNGEE. The CDR3 sequence is 16 residues long. The CDR3: CASSMGGWSGANVLAF. For the CDR3, the DNA is TGTGCCAGCAGTATGGGGGGATGGTCTGGGGCCAACGTCCTGGCTTTC.